A selection of T cell receptor beta chains follows, all from one sample in a study of graft-versus-host responses after intestinal transplantation. No antigens are known for them. The protocol was immunoSEQ multiplex PCR, while the TCRdb copy is restricted to in-frame clones and leaves out a portion. Counted here are approximately 88,000 clones, roughly 93% occurring once; the ten biggest clones make up roughly 0.17%. Source: unstimulated CD4+ T cells sorted from spleen or lymph node cells, taken before transplant. The receptor set was obtained from a human donor who was the organ donor for an intestinal transplant. The CDR3 runs from the conserved cysteine through the conserved F or W. Each record gives: CDR3 protein, CDR3 DNA, D gene, J gene, clone size, V gene. The D gene is left open where the match is weak. The size field is filled for only some rows; it gives once, few, many or a size class.

CASRGGRGNSPLHF,TGTGCCAGCAGGGGGGGCAGGGGTAATTCACCCCTCCACTTT,NA,TRBJ1-6,NA,TRBV28
CASSISKNTEAFF,TGTGCCAGTAGTATTTCGAAGAACACTGAAGCTTTCTTT,NA,TRBJ1-1,NA,TRBV19
CASSQASGMNTGELFF,TGTGCCAGCAGCCAAGCAAGCGGAATGAACACCGGGGAGCTGTTTTTT,NA,TRBJ2-2,NA,TRBV4-2
CATSPDTYGYTF,TGTGCCACCAGCCCAGACACCTATGGCTACACCTTC,NA,TRBJ1-2,once,TRBV15
CATSRGTGLVEKLFF,TGTGCCACCAGCAGGGGGACAGGGCTCGTGGAAAAACTGTTCTTT,TRBD1,TRBJ1-4,NA,TRBV15
CASSQTPLTGANSPLHF,TGCGCCAGCAGCCAAACCCCCTTGACAGGGGCTAATTCACCCCTCCACTTT,TRBD1,TRBJ1-6,NA,TRBV4-1
CASSPNYGYTF,TGTGCCAGCAGTCCGAACTATGGCTACACCTTC,NA,TRBJ1-2,NA,TRBV28
CSVNRLYNEQFF,TGCAGCGTTAATCGACTCTACAATGAGCAGTTCTTC,NA,TRBJ2-1,NA,TRBV29-1
CASRFAPGTENSGNTIYF,TGCGCCAGCAGATTCGCCCCCGGGACAGAGAACTCTGGAAACACCATATATTTT,TRBD1,TRBJ1-3,NA,TRBV5-1
CATTTGATTEAFF,TGTGCCACCACGACAGGGGCGACCACTGAAGCTTTCTTT,TRBD1,TRBJ1-1,NA,TRBV10-3
CASSPTGPPYEQYF,TGCGCCAGCAGCCCTACAGGACCTCCCTACGAGCAGTACTTC,NA,TRBJ2-7,NA,TRBV5-1
CASSPERANTGELFF,TGTGCCAGCTCACCGGAGCGGGCTAACACCGGGGAGCTGTTTTTT,NA,TRBJ2-2,NA,TRBV18
CASSQDPAVSETQYF,TGTGCCAGCAGCCAAGATCCCGCTGTCAGCGAGACCCAGTACTTC,NA,TRBJ2-5,NA,TRBV4-2
CALSEGGGLANTEAFF,TGTGCCCTCAGCGAGGGGGGGGGCCTCGCGAACACTGAAGCTTTCTTT,NA,TRBJ1-1,NA,TRBV2
CATSRETGMNTEAFF,TGTGCCACCAGCAGAGAAACGGGGATGAACACTGAAGCTTTCTTT,NA,TRBJ1-1,NA,TRBV15
CASRKFRDVNSPLHF,TGTGCCAGCAGAAAATTCAGGGACGTCAATTCACCCCTCCACTTT,NA,TRBJ1-6,NA,TRBV6-5
CSARQGSETQYF,TGCAGCGCCAGACAGGGTTCAGAGACCCAGTACTTC,TRBD1,TRBJ2-5,once,TRBV29-1
CASSLDGVFGYTF,TGTGCCAGCAGCTTAGATGGGGTCTTCGGCTACACCTTC,NA,TRBJ1-2,NA,TRBV11-2
CASSVVGGALSTEAFF,TGTGCCAGCTCCGTAGTCGGGGGGGCGCTTAGCACTGAAGCTTTCTTT,NA,TRBJ1-1,NA,TRBV18
CASRATGTAYNSPLHF,TGCGCCAGCAGGGCTACCGGGACAGCCTATAATTCACCCCTCCACTTT,TRBD1,TRBJ1-6,NA,TRBV10-2
CASSVRGDSNQPQHF,TGTGCCAGCAGTGTCAGGGGGGATAGCAATCAGCCCCAGCATTTT,TRBD1,TRBJ1-5,NA,TRBV6-5
CASSLGTAASNQPQHF,TGTGCCAGCAGCTTGGGAACAGCGGCTAGCAATCAGCCCCAGCATTTT,NA,TRBJ1-5,NA,TRBV5-6
CAWKGGENTIYF,TGTGCCTGGAAGGGGGGGGAAAACACCATATATTTT,NA,TRBJ1-3,NA,TRBV30
CARSPQGCSDEQYF,TGTGCCAGAAGCCCGCAGGGGTGCAGCGACGAGCAGTACTTC,NA,TRBJ2-7,NA,TRBV5-3
CASSYSKPGSYEQYF,TGTGCCAGCAGTTACTCGAAACCAGGGAGCTACGAGCAGTACTTC,NA,TRBJ2-7,NA,TRBV6-6
CASSLRTGDKNIQYF,TGTGCCAGCAGCCTACGGACAGGGGACAAAAACATTCAGTACTTC,TRBD1,TRBJ2-4,NA,TRBV11-2
CASSKTGQGSNTEAFF,TGTGCCAGCAGCAAAACCGGACAGGGGTCGAACACTGAAGCTTTCTTT,TRBD1,TRBJ1-1,once,TRBV7-6